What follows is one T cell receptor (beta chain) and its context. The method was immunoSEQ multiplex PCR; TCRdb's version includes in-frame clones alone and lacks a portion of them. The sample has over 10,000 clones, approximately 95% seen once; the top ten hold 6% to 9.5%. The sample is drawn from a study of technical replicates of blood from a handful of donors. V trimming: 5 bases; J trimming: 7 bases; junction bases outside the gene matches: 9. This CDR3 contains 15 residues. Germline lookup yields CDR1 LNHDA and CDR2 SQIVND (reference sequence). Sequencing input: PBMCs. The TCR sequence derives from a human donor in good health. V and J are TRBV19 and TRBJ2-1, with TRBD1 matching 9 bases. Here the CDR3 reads CASSDPGQGRNEQFF. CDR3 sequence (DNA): TGTGCCAGTAGTGACCCGGGACAGGGTCGGAATGAGCAGTTCTTC.